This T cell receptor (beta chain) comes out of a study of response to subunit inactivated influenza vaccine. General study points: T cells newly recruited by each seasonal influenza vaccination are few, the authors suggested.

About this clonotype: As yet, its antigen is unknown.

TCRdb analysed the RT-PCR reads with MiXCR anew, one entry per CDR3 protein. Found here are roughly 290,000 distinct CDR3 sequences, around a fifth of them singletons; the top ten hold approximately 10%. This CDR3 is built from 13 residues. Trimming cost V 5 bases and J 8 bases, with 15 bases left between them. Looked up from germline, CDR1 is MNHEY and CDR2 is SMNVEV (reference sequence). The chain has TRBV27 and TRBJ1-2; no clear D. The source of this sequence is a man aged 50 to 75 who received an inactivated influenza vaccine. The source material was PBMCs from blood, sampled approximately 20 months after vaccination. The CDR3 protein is CASSTGPVGGYTF. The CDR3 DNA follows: TGTGCCAGCAGTACCGGACCTGTGGGGGGCTACACCTTC.